This T cell receptor (beta chain) was sequenced during a study of cytomegalovirus exposure and HLA in healthy donors. V lost 5 bases, J lost 5 bases, and 12 bases lay in between. This CDR3 spans 13 amino acids. Germline loops: CDR1 MNHEY, CDR2 SVGAGI. This clone was seen a few times. Its specificity is unknown. This sample also contains other DNA sequences that code for the same CDR3. A roughly 120-subject validation cohort, separate from the approximately 670-subject first cohort, supplied the donors. Using immunoSEQ multiplex PCR, the repertoire was profiled, and TCRdb retains in-frame clones only, with some absent. Of 220,000 or so clones in the sample, over 80% were seen once. Study-wide points: Many donors carried some public TCRs, although rarity characterized most TCR sequences. Specific recognition of CMV antigens was confirmed in vitro for three chains (all CMV-associated). Reports showed the classifier diagnosing cytomegalovirus status with high specificity and sensitivity.

The chain combines TRBV6-5 with TRBJ2-5, with D tentatively TRBD1 (6 bases). This TCR was recovered from a woman in her 30s in good health and CMV-seropositive. The sequenced sample was PBMCs. The CDR3 protein is CASSPRGAETQYF. DNA for the CDR3: TGTGCCAGCAGTCCCAGGGGTGCGGAGACCCAGTACTTC.